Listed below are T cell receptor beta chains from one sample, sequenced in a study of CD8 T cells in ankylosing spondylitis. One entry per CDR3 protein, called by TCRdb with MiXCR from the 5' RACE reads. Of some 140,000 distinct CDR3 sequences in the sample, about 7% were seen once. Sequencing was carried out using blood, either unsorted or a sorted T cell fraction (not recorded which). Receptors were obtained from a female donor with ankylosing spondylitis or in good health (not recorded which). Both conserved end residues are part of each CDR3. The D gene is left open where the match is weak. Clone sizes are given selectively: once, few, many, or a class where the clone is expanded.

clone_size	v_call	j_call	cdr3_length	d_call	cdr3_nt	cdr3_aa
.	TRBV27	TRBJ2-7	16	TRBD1	TGTGCCAGCAGTAGGGCCGGGACAGGGAGCTCCTACGAGCAGTACTTC	CASSRAGTGSSYEQYF
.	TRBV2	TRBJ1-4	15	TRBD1	TGTGCCAGCAGACAGGGGGCTTCAACTAATGAAAAACTGTTTTTT	CASRQGASTNEKLFF
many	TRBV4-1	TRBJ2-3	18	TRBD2	TGCGCCAGCAGCCACCCACGTGGACTAGCGGGGGTCACAGATACGCAGTATTTT	CASSHPRGLAGVTDTQYF
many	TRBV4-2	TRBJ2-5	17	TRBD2	TGTGCCAGCAGCCAGCAAGGGGCTAGCGGGGGACAAGAGACCCAGTACTTC	CASSQQGASGGQETQYF
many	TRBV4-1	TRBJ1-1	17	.	TGCGCCAGCAGCCAAGAGGGCCCACAGGTATCGAACACTGAAGCTTTCTTT	CASSQEGPQVSNTEAFF
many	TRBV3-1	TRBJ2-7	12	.	TGTGCCAGCAGCCAAGGGCTAGGGGAGCAGTACTTC	CASSQGLGEQYF
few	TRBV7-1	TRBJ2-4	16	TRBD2	TGTGCCAGCAGCTCATCCCCCGGGGGGGCCAAAAACATTCAGTACTTC	CASSSSPGGAKNIQYF
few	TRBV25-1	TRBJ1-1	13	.	TGTGCCAGCACCCTCAGGGGGAACACTGAAGCTTTCTTT	CASTLRGNTEAFF
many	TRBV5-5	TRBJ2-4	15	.	TGTGCCAGCAGCTCGGATACCGGGATTCTAAACATTCAGTACTTC	CASSSDTGILNIQYF
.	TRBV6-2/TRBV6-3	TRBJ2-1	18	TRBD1	TGTGCCAGCAGTTTCCCCTCAGGGGGCCCGAGCTCCTACAATGAGCAGTTCTTC	CASSFPSGGPSSYNEQFF
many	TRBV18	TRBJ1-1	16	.	TGTGCCAGCTCTCCCCAGACAACAGATATGAACACTGAAGCTTTCTTT	CASSPQTTDMNTEAFF
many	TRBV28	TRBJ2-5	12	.	TGTGCCAGCAGCCCCGACGGAGAGACCCAGTACTTC	CASSPDGETQYF
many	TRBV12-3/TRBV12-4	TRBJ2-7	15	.	TGTGCCAGCAGTTTAAGGGCAGGAGCCCTCGGCGAGCAGTACTTC	CASSLRAGALGEQYF
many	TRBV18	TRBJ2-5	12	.	TGTGCCAGCTCACCACAATTTGAGACCCAGTACTTC	CASSPQFETQYF
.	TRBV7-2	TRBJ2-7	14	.	TGTGCCAGCAGCTTAGAGTATCCAGGGACTTGGCAGTACTTC	CASSLEYPGTWQYF
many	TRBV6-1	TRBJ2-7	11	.	TGTGCCAGCTCCGGGGTCTACGAGCAGTACTTC	CASSGVYEQYF
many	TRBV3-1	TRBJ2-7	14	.	TGTGCCAGCAGCCCCAGAGCGGCCACCTACGAGCAGTACTTC	CASSPRAATYEQYF
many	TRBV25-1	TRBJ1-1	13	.	TGTGCCAGCAGAAAAGGAGGCGGCACTGAAGCTTTCTTT	CASRKGGGTEAFF
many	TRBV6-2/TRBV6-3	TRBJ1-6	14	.	TGTGCCAGCAGTTACCGGCAAGATAATTCACCCCTCCACTTT	CASSYRQDNSPLHF
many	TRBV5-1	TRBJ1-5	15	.	TGCGCCAGCAGCTTGGCCGGTGGGGGATATCAGCCCCAGCATTTT	CASSLAGGGYQPQHF
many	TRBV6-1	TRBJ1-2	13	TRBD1	TGTGCCAGCAGTGAACGGACAGGGGACGGCTACACCTTC	CASSERTGDGYTF
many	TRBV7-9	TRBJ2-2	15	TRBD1	TGTGCCAGCAGCTCCCCCCAGGGGGACACCGGGGAGCTGTTTTTT	CASSSPQGDTGELFF
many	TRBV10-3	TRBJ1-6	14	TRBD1	TGTGCCATCAGGGGGACAGGAACTAATTCACCCCTCCACTTT	CAIRGTGTNSPLHF
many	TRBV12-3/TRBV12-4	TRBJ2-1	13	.	TGTGCCAGCAGTTTGAGGTCCAGGGATGAGCAGTTCTTC	CASSLRSRDEQFF
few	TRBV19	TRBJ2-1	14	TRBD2	TGTGCCAGTCGACGGGGGGGCTATAACAATGAGCAGTTCTTC	CASRRGGYNNEQFF
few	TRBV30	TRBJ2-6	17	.	TGTGCCTGGATCAAGGGACACCTGAGCTCTGGGGCCAACGTCCTGACTTTC	CAWIKGHLSSGANVLTF
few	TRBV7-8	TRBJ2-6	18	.	TGTGCCAGCAGCCCCAAGACAGACTCCTACTCTGGGGCCAACGTCCTGACTTTC	CASSPKTDSYSGANVLTF
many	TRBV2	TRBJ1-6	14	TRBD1	TGTGCCAGCATCAGGACAGGGGCGACTTCACCCCTCCACTTT	CASIRTGATSPLHF
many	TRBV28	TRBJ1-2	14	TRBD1	TGTGCCAGCGGCCTACGGGACAGGGTGTTCGGCTACACCTTC	CASGLRDRVFGYTF
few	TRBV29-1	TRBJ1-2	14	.	TGCAGCGTTGAAGAGTCTGGGGGTTCCTATGGCTACACCTTC	CSVEESGGSYGYTF
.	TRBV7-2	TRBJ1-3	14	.	TGTGCCAGCAGCTTAGCACTTAGAGGTGGCACCATATATTTT	CASSLALRGGTIYF
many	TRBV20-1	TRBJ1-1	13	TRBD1	TGCAGTGCTGATGACAGGGGGAACACTGAAGCTTTCTTT	CSADDRGNTEAFF
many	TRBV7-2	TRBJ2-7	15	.	TGTGCCAGCAGCACGATGAGGGCGGGGGCCACTGAGCAGTACTTC	CASSTMRAGATEQYF
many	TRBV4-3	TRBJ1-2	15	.	TGCGCCAGCAGCCAAGAGTCCGGGGGCTTCTATGGCTACACCTTC	CASSQESGGFYGYTF
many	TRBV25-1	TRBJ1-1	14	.	TGTGCCAGCAAAGAATACGGAAAGAACACTGAAGCTTTCTTT	CASKEYGKNTEAFF
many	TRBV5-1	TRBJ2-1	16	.	TGCGCCAGCAGCTTAACACCCCAGGGGCGAGGAAATGAGCAGTTCTTC	CASSLTPQGRGNEQFF
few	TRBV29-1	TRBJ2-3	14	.	TGCAGCGTTGAGGAGGGCAGGGGGACAGATACGCAGTATTTT	CSVEEGRGTDTQYF
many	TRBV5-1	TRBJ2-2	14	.	TGCGCCAGCAGGTGGGACCCGAACACCGGGGAGCTGTTTTTT	CASRWDPNTGELFF
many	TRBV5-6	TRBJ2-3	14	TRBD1	TGTGCCAGCATCCTCGGACAGGGGGCAAATACGCAGTATTTT	CASILGQGANTQYF
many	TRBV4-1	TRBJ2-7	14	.	TGCGCCAGCAGCCAAGGGGTAGGGAGCTACGAGCAGTACTTC	CASSQGVGSYEQYF
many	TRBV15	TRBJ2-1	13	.	TGTGCCACCAGCAGAGAGGGGGCCTATGAGCAGTTCTTC	CATSREGAYEQFF
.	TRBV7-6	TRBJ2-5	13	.	TGTGCCAGCAGCTTATCGAACCAAGAGACCCAGTACTTC	CASSLSNQETQYF
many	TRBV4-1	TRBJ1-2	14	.	TGCGCCAGCAGCCAAGACCAAAGGGGGATAGGCTACACCTTC	CASSQDQRGIGYTF
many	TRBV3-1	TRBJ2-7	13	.	TGTGCCAGCAGCCCGCAACTACGCCACGAGCAGTACTTC	CASSPQLRHEQYF
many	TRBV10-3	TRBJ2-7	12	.	TGTGCCATCAGTGCGACACCATACGAGCAGTACTTC	CAISATPYEQYF
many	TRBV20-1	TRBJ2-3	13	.	TGCAGTGCTCCAGGACAGAGCACAGATACGCAGTATTTT	CSAPGQSTDTQYF
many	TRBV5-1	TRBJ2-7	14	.	TGCGCCAGCAGCTTGCCCGGGATAGCCTACGAGCAGTACTTC	CASSLPGIAYEQYF
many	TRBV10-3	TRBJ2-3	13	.	TGTGCCATCAGTGAGTCAGAAGCAGATACGCAGTATTTT	CAISESEADTQYF
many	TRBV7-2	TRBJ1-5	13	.	TGTGCCAGCAGCTTAGCTGGCCGGCAGCCCCAGCATTTT	CASSLAGRQPQHF
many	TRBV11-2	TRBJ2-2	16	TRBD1	TGTGCCAGCAGCCAACAGGGACAGGGGGACACCGGGGAGCTGTTTTTT	CASSQQGQGDTGELFF
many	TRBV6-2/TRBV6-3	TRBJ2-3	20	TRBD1	TGTGCCAGCAGTTCCCCGACCCCGGGACAGGGGACTAAGAGGACAGATACGCAGTATTTT	CASSSPTPGQGTKRTDTQYF
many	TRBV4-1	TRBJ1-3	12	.	TGCGCCAGCAGCCAAGGTGGTGACACCATATATTTT	CASSQGGDTIYF
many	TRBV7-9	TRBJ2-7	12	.	TGTGCCAGCAGCCGACAGGACTACGAGCAGTACTTC	CASSRQDYEQYF
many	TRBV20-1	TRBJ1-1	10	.	TGCAGTGCACCCGTGGCTGAAGCTTTCTTT	CSAPVAEAFF
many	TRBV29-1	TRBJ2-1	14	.	TGCAGCGCTGAGACAGGCCTCTCCTACAATGAGCAGTTCTTC	CSAETGLSYNEQFF
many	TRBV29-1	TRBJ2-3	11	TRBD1	TGCAGCGCCTCGGACAGGGATACGCAGTATTTT	CSASDRDTQYF
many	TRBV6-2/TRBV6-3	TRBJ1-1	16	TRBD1	TGTGCCAGCAGTTACGCCCGGACAGGGTCTAACACTGAAGCTTTCTTT	CASSYARTGSNTEAFF
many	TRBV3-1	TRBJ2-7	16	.	TGTGCCAGCAGCCAGTCGACAGGGAGGGGCTCCTACGAGCAGTACTTC	CASSQSTGRGSYEQYF